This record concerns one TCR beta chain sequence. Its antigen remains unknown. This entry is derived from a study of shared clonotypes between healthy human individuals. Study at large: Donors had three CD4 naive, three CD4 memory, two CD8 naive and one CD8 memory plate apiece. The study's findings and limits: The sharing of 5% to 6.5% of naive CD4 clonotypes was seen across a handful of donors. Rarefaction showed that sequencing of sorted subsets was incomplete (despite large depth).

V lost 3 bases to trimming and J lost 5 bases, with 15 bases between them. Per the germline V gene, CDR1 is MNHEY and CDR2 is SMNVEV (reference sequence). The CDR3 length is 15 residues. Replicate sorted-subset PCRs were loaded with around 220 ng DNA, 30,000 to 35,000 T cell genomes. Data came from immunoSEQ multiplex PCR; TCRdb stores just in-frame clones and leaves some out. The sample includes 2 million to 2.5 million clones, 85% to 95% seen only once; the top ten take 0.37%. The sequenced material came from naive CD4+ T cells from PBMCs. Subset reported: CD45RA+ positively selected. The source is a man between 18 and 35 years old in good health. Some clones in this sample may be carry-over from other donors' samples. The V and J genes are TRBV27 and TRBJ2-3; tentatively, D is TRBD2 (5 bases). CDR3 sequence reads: CASSFTLFRGDTQYF. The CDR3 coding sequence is TGTGCCAGCAGTTTTACTCTCTTTCGGGGAGATACGCAGTATTTT.